The clone carrying this T cell receptor beta chain was seen more than once but under ten times. Sequencing used immunoSEQ multiplex PCR; TCRdb keeps in-frame clones, though not all of them. The table records tens of thousands of clones, 94% of them present only once. This sample is drawn from a study of technical replicates of blood from a handful of donors. Trimming stripped 6 bases from V and 1 base from J, with 19 bases between. Germline V gene lookup returns CDR1 MDHEN and CDR2 SYDVKM. The CDR3 covers 16 residues. This receptor was obtained from a human donor in good health. The chain couples TRBV28 to TRBJ2-7, with D tentatively TRBD1 (5 bases). Sequencing used T cells isolated from PBMCs. CDR3 protein: CASSPPQKGLSYEQYF. The CDR3 DNA reads as TGTGCCAGCAGCCCACCCCAAAAGGGGCTTTCCTACGAGCAGTACTTC.